Below, one T cell receptor beta chain is given with its context. The sample comes from a study of CD8+ T cells in alopecia areata. Specified treatment: oral pan-JAK inhibitor, 5-10 mg twice daily. RNA was isolated and reverse transcribed to cDNA, the sequencing template. Repertoires were generated with immunoSEQ multiplex PCR, while TCRdb's copy carries only in-frame clones and drops some. Of 150,000 to 200,000 clones listed, 55% to 75% are singletons. Germline assignment: CDR1 MGHDK and CDR2 SYGVNS. Trimming took off 3 bases at V and 0 bases at J, with 5 bases between the two ends. This CDR3 has 13 amino acids.

The receptor comes from a human donor with alopecia areata. This specimen was CD4+ T cells sorted from blood, taken at week 4, from a patient treated with tofacitinib. V is TRBV25-1 and J is TRBJ1-2; D gene uncertain. For the CDR3, the DNA is TGTGCCAGCAGTGAGCTTGCTAACTATGGCTACACCTTC. This encodes CASSELANYGYTF.